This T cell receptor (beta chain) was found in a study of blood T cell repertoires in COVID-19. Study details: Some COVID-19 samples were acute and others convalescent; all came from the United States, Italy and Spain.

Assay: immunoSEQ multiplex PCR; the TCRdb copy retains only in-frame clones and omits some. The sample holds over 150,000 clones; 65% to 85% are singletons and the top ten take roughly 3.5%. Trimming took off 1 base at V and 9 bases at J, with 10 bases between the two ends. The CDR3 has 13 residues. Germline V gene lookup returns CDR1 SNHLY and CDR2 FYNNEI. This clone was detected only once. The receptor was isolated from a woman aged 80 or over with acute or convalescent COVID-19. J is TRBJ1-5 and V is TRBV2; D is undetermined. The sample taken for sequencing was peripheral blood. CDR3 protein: CASSEDGDRPQHF. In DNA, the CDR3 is TGTGCCAGCAGTGAAGACGGTGATCGGCCCCAGCATTTT.